These 32 T cell receptor beta chains originate from one sample sequenced in a study of T cell repertoires in cytomegalovirus infection. One entry per CDR3 protein, called by TCRdb with MiXCR from the reads. The sample yields about 180,000 distinct CDR3 sequences, about 18% seen once. Sequenced material: CD8+ T cells from PBMCs. Receptors originate from a human donor in good health (CMV status not recorded). Some clones in this sample may be carry-over from other donors' samples.

There are a few counts of this clonotype. This sequence joins TRBV20-1 and TRBJ1-3; 7 nucleotides align to TRBD1. The germline CDR1 and CDR2 sequences are DFQATT and SNEGSKA (reference sequence). The trim removed 6 bases at V and 5 bases at J, leaving 7 bases unmatched. There are 13 residues in the CDR3. The CDR3 DNA reads TGCAGTGCCACCGGGACAGACCGAAACACCATATATTTT. Translated, it gives CSATGTDRNTIYF.

The J gene is TRBJ2-1, the V gene TRBV4-1; D is possibly TRBD2 (5 bases). Deletions cut 2 bases from V and 5 bases from J, with 10 bases between. Germline values: CDR1 MGHRA, CDR2 YSYEKL. The CDR3 covers 14 residues. CDR3 sequence: CASSQPGSNNEQFF. The DNA of the CDR3 is TGCGCCAGCAGCCAACCTGGGAGCAACAATGAGCAGTTCTTC.

This clonotype was found a few times. The chain couples TRBV28 to TRBJ1-1, with a possible D match to TRBD1 (5 bases). Germline CDR1 and CDR2: MDHEN and SYDVKM. Trimming removed 5 bases from V and 1 base from J, with 20 bases in between. This CDR3 is built from 17 residues. CDR3: CASSHPPFDSPNTEAFF. The CDR3 DNA reads as TGTGCCAGCAGTCACCCCCCCTTCGACAGCCCGAACACTGAAGCTTTCTTT.

In its sample, this clonotype was seen a few times. Mismatch with germline at one junction end may stem from a read error. The rearrangement uses TRBV7-9 and TRBJ2-7; 9 bases fit TRBD1. The germline gives CDR1 SEHNR, CDR2 FQNEAQ (reference sequence). This CDR3 region has 20 residues. CDR3 in amino acids: CANSPRPGTGREGDPYEQYF. CDR3 nucleotide sequence: TGTGCCAACAGCCCCCGCCCCGGGACAGGGAGAGAAGGCGATCCCTACGAGCAGTACTTC.

This clonotype was seen more than once but under ten times. This chain uses TRBV7-9 with TRBJ2-1, with D perhaps matching TRBD2 (5 bases). From germline, CDR1 is SEHNR and CDR2 FQNEAQ (reference sequence). With 1 base removed from V and 0 bases from J, the gap between germline ends came to 10 bases. There are 16 residues in the CDR3. The CDR3, as DNA: TGTGCCAGCAGCTTAGTACCGAGCGGCTCCTACAATGAGCAGTTCTTC. Protein sequence: CASSLVPSGSYNEQFF. Together with reference TRBV7-9 and TRBJ2-1, the CDR3 gives the full variable domain: DTGVSQNPRHKITKRGQNVTFRCDPISEHNRLYWYRQTLGQGPEFLTYFQNEAQLEKSRLLSDRFSAERPKGSFSTLEIQRTEQGDSAMYLCASSLVPSGSYNEQFFGPGTRLTVL.

V usage is TRBV2 and J usage is TRBJ1-4; possibly TRBD1 for D (5 bases). The CDR3 contains 15 residues. The V gene's germline CDR1 is SNHLY and CDR2 FYNNEI. The V gene lost 7 bases and the J gene lost 8 bases, with 20 bases spanning the gap. The DNA of the CDR3 is TGTGCCAGCACTACCGAGGGGAGTAGTGAGGAAAAACTGTTTTTT. Encoded protein: CASTTEGSSEEKLFF. Variable domain in full (rest from reference TRBV2 and TRBJ1-4): EPEVTQTPSHQVTQMGQEVILRCVPISNHLYFYWYRQILGQKVEFLVSFYNNEISEKSEIFDDQFSVERPDGSNFTLKIRSTKLEDSAMYFCASTTEGSSEEKLFFGSGTQLSVL.

V is TRBV7-9 and J is TRBJ2-3; D not resolved. This CDR3 region has 16 residues. Germline V gene data show CDR1 as SEHNR and CDR2 as FQNEAQ (reference sequence). The V gene lost 4 bases and the J gene lost 2 bases, with 16 bases spanning the gap. CDR3 protein: CASSWSRSRNTDTQYF. The CDR3 DNA is TGTGCCAGCAGCTGGTCTAGAAGTCGGAACACAGATACGCAGTATTTT.

As for this clonotype: The CDR3 ends on some other residue instead of the conserved phenylalanine or tryptophan, so this is likely a read error. The rearrangement joins TRBV6-2 or TRBV6-3 to TRBJ2-1; 9 bases are a match to TRBD1. Germline V gene sequence: CDR1 MNHEY, CDR2 SVGEGT. J lost 6 bases, V lost 4 bases, and 7 bases had no gene match. The CDR3 consists of 15 residues. The CDR3 loop reads CASSWGTGSFNEQFL. CDR3 DNA sequence: TGTGCCAGCAGTTGGGGGACAGGGTCGTTCAATGAGCAGTTCTTA.

The chain combines TRBV28 with TRBJ1-2; D uncertain. V shed 7 bases and J shed 6 bases, with 15 bases lying between them. This CDR3 is 13 amino acids long. CDR1 is MDHEN, CDR2 SYDVKM, per germline. CDR3 residues: CASMSEFTDGYTF. For the CDR3, the DNA is TGTGCCAGCATGTCGGAATTTACGGATGGCTACACCTTC.

This clonotype came up many times. This sequence joins TRBV7-9 and TRBJ2-3, with 7 bases lining up with TRBD2. Germline trimming cut 5 bases from V and 0 bases from J; bases unmatched to any gene: 17. The CDR3 has 19 amino acids. Germline loops: CDR1 SEHNR, CDR2 FQNEAQ (reference sequence). CDR3 bases: TGTGCCAGCAGCCCACTCGCCCCGTGGAGCGGGGACAGCACAGATACGCAGTATTTT. Protein product: CASSPLAPWSGDSTDTQYF. Variable domain in full (rest from reference TRBV7-9 and TRBJ2-3): DTGVSQNPRHKITKRGQNVTFRCDPISEHNRLYWYRQTLGQGPEFLTYFQNEAQLEKSRLLSDRFSAERPKGSFSTLEIQRTEQGDSAMYLCASSPLAPWSGDSTDTQYFGPGTRLTVL.

The CDR3 protein is CASRGHRGVSTSYEQYF. Here the CDR3 DNA reads TGTGCCAGCAGAGGGCACAGGGGGGTGTCCACGTCCTACGAGCAGTACTTC. This chain uses TRBV7-9 with TRBJ2-7; TRBD1 aligns across 8 bases. From germline, CDR1 is SEHNR and CDR2 FQNEAQ (reference sequence). The ends lost 6 bases at V and 1 base at J; junction bases unmatched: 14. This CDR3 has 17 residues.

This chain joins TRBV24-1 and TRBJ2-7; 8 bases match TRBD1. V lost 0 bases to trimming and J lost 5 bases; unmatched junction nucleotides: 11. This CDR3 spans 17 amino acids. Per the germline V gene, CDR1 is KGHDR and CDR2 is SFDVKD. The DNA for the CDR3 is TGTGCCACCAGTGATTTGCAGGAACTGACAGGGGACAACGAGCAGTACTTC. This sequence encodes CATSDLQELTGDNEQYF.

The chain links TRBV7-7 to TRBJ2-5, with no clear D. V dropped 0 bases and J dropped 1 base, with 9 bases sitting between them. Germline V lookup: CDR1 SSHAT, CDR2 FNYEAQ (reference sequence). CDR3 size: 15 residues. In nucleotides, the CDR3 is TGTGCCAGCAGCTTAGCGCTAGGCCCCCAAGAGACCCAGTACTTC. It codes for CASSLALGPQETQYF.

The rearrangement uses TRBV6-2 or TRBV6-3 and TRBJ2-5; the D gene could be TRBD1 or TRBD2 (5 bases each). Trimming took 2 bases from V and 1 from J, leaving 20 bases between them. Germline-derived CDR1 and CDR2 are MNHEY and SVGEGT. The CDR3 loop spans 18 amino acids. CDR3 residues: CASSYLLGTGSPQETQYF. Written as DNA, the CDR3 is TGTGCCAGCAGTTACCTACTGGGGACCGGGTCACCCCAAGAGACCCAGTACTTC.

Worth noting for this clonotype: Being one base from a much bigger clone, this may be a read error. This chain links TRBV12-3 or TRBV12-4 with TRBJ2-1, with TRBD1 matching over 7 bases. The CDR3 spans 11 residues. DNA of the CDR3: TGTGCCATCAGTTCAGACAGGGTGCGGTTCTTC. The encoded protein is CAISSDRVRFF.

This rearrangement joins TRBV20-1 to TRBJ2-5, with D maybe TRBD1 (7 bases). Germline lookup yields CDR1 DFQATT and CDR2 SNEGSKA (reference sequence). With 6 bases removed from V and 5 bases from J, the gap between germline ends came to 16 bases. This CDR3 contains 13 residues. The CDR3 DNA sequence: TGCAGTGCGCGGGACAGCTTGCGGGAGACCCAGTACTTC. Protein: CSARDSLRETQYF.

The chain couples TRBV7-6 to TRBJ2-7; no clear D gene. Trimming pared 7 bases from V and 2 bases from J, leaving 12 bases between. This CDR3 spans 13 amino acids. Germline CDR1 and CDR2: SGHVS and FNYEAQ. CDR3 region: CASTTDGTYEQYF. The DNA for the CDR3 is TGTGCCAGCACCACCGACGGAACCTACGAGCAGTACTTC.

This clonotype was picked up a small number of times. The chain has TRBV29-1 and TRBJ2-1; 12 nucleotides align to TRBD2. In germline, CDR1 is SQVTM, CDR2 ANQGSEA. J lost 4 bases, V lost 6 bases, and 7 bases had no gene match. The length of the CDR3 is 15 residues. CDR3 nucleotide sequence: TGCAGCGTGGAGAATCTAGCGGGGGGGTACAATGAGCAGTTCTTC. Its translation is CSVENLAGGYNEQFF.

The chain is built from TRBV12-3 or TRBV12-4 and TRBJ1-1; a possible D gene is TRBD1 (5 bases). The CDR3 contains 14 residues. Between the trimmed V and J ends, which lost 2 bases and 4 bases, there was a span of 11 bases. The CDR3 DNA reads TGTGCCAGCAGTTTAAGCCCGGGGGGCACTGAAGCTTTCTTT. Its protein product is CASSLSPGGTEAFF.

The V and J genes are TRBV3-1 and TRBJ2-7, with 8 bases matching TRBD1. Germline CDR1 and CDR2: LGHDT and YNNKEL (reference sequence). With V trimmed by 0 bases and J by 3 bases, 10 bases remained unmatched. The CDR3 sequence is 17 residues long. The CDR3 DNA is TGTGCCAGCAGCCAAGATCCCTTACGGGACAGGTACTACGAGCAGTACTTC. Its translation is CASSQDPLRDRYYEQYF.

The rearrangement joins TRBV28 to TRBJ2-3, with 9 bases identical to TRBD2. CDR3 size: 14 residues. Germline lookup yields CDR1 MDHEN and CDR2 SYDVKM. The J segment lost 2 bases and the V segment lost 8 bases, leaving 5 bases of the junction unmatched. The CDR3 sequence: CASGGGDNTDTQYF. The CDR3 DNA is TGTGCCAGCGGCGGGGGGGATAACACAGATACGCAGTATTTT. Drawing the rest from reference TRBV28 and TRBJ2-3, the complete variable domain is DVKVTQSSRYLVKRTGEKVFLECVQDMDHENMFWYRQDPGLGLRLIYFSYDVKMKEKGDIPEGYSVSREKKERFSLILESASTNQTSMYLCASGGGDNTDTQYFGPGTRLTVL.

This rearrangement joins TRBV20-1 to TRBJ2-1; D is unresolved. V was pared by 3 bases and J by 10 bases, with 13 bases between. CDR3 size: 12 residues. The germline CDR1 and CDR2 sequences are DFQATT and SNEGSKA (reference sequence). DNA for the CDR3: TGCAGTGCTAGGCAGTTAGCCGGGGAGCAGTTCTTC. Its translation is CSARQLAGEQFF.

The J gene is TRBJ1-6, the V gene TRBV20-1, with unresolved D. The CDR3 is 15 residues long. Looked up from germline, CDR1 is DFQATT and CDR2 is SNEGSKA (reference sequence). Trimming left V 4 bases short and J 7 bases short, with 17 bases between. The CDR3 reads CSATEVEGGNSPLHF. The CDR3 DNA reads TGCAGTGCTACAGAGGTGGAGGGAGGGAATTCACCCCTCCACTTT.

This clonotype was observed a few times. This chain joins TRBV5-1 and TRBJ2-2; D call uncertain. The CDR3 has 13 residues. The V end was cut by 3 bases, the J end by 6 bases, with 9 bases between. The V gene's germline CDR1 is SGHRS and CDR2 YFSETQ. The CDR3 loop is CASSSRTAGELFF. CDR3 sequence (DNA): TGCGCCAGCAGCTCCAGGACGGCCGGGGAGCTGTTTTTT.

J is TRBJ2-2 and V is TRBV7-6; 9 nucleotides line up with TRBD1. The CDR3 contains 18 residues. Germline loops: CDR1 SGHVS, CDR2 FNYEAQ. Trimming took 1 base from V and 5 from J; bases not matched to a gene: 11. This CDR3 is CASSLEVWDRVLTGELFF. The DNA of the CDR3 is TGTGCCAGCAGCTTAGAAGTGTGGGACAGGGTTCTGACCGGGGAGCTGTTTTTT.

V is TRBV7-9 and J is TRBJ2-1, with a tentative D call TRBD1 (5 bases). Trimming pared 6 bases from V and 5 bases from J, leaving 8 bases between. This CDR3 comprises 12 residues. The V gene's germline CDR1 is SEHNR and CDR2 FQNEAQ (reference sequence). This chain's CDR3 is CASSKTDNEQFF. CDR3 nucleotide sequence: TGTGCCAGCAGTAAGACAGACAATGAGCAGTTCTTC.

The chain is built from TRBV6-2 or TRBV6-3 and TRBJ2-5; D possibly corresponds to TRBD1 (6 bases). V lost 8 bases to trimming and J lost 5 bases, with 21 bases between them. The CDR3 is 15 amino acids. Germline V gene sequence: CDR1 MNHEY, CDR2 SVGEGT. As DNA, the CDR3 is TGTGCCAGCGATCTCCGGGACACTCGATCGGAGACCCAGTACTTC. Protein: CASDLRDTRSETQYF.

The genes are TRBV12-3 or TRBV12-4 and TRBJ2-7; 8 bases agree with TRBD2. The CDR3 runs to 19 residues. J lost 1 base, V lost 5 bases, and 19 bases had no gene match. CDR3 sequence: CASSPRPSSSGWMSYEQYF. The CDR3 DNA reads as TGTGCCAGCAGTCCGAGGCCCTCATCTAGCGGGTGGATGTCCTACGAGCAGTACTTC.

The genes are TRBV27 and TRBJ2-1, with 7 bases aligning to TRBD2. The junction had 4 bases not matched to a gene; V was cut back by 1 base and J by 10 bases. There are 13 residues in the CDR3. Per the germline V gene, CDR1 is MNHEY and CDR2 is SMNVEV (reference sequence). The CDR3 here is CASSLWGGREQFF. The CDR3, as DNA: TGTGCCAGCAGTTTATGGGGGGGTCGGGAGCAGTTCTTC.

A few counts support this clonotype. V is TRBV7-9 and J is TRBJ2-1; the match to TRBD1 covers 8 bases. Trimming removed 5 bases from V and 1 base from J; junction bases left unmatched: 13. The CDR3 has 18 amino acids. Germline-derived CDR1 and CDR2 are SEHNR and FQNEAQ (reference sequence). The CDR3 sequence is CASSTTQPTGASYNEQFF. The DNA for the CDR3 is TGTGCCAGCAGCACAACCCAACCGACAGGGGCATCCTACAATGAGCAGTTCTTC.

The chain has TRBV7-2 and TRBJ1-5; D is uncertain. Germline CDR1 SGHTA, CDR2 FQGNSA. The V gene lost 5 bases and the J gene lost 6 bases, with 14 bases spanning the gap. CDR3 length: 14 amino acids. This chain's CDR3 is CASSNSRYSQPQHF. Written as DNA, the CDR3 is TGTGCCAGCAGCAATTCACGCTATTCTCAGCCCCAGCATTTT.

V is TRBV20-1 and J is TRBJ2-7, with D tentatively TRBD2 (6 bases). Germline V lookup: CDR1 DFQATT, CDR2 SNEGSKA (reference sequence). CDR3 length: 15 amino acids. The V gene lost 0 bases and the J gene lost 2 bases, with 14 bases spanning the gap. As DNA, the CDR3 is TGCAGTGCTAGAGATGGAGGGACTGCAACCTACGAGCAGTACTTC. Its protein is CSARDGGTATYEQYF.